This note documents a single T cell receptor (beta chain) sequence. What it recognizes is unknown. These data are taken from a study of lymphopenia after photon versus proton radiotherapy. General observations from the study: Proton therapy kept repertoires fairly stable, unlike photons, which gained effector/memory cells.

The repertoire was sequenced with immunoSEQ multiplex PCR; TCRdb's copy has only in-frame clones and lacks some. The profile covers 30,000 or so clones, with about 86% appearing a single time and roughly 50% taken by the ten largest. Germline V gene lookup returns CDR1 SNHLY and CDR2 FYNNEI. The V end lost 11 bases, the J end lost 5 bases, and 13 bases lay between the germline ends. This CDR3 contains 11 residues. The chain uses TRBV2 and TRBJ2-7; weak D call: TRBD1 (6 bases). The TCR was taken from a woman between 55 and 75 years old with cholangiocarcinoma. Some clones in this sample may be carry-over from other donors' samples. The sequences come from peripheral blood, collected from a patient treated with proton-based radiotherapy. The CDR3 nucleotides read TGTGCCTCCGCGTCAGGGGACGAGCAGTACTTC. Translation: CASASGDEQYF.